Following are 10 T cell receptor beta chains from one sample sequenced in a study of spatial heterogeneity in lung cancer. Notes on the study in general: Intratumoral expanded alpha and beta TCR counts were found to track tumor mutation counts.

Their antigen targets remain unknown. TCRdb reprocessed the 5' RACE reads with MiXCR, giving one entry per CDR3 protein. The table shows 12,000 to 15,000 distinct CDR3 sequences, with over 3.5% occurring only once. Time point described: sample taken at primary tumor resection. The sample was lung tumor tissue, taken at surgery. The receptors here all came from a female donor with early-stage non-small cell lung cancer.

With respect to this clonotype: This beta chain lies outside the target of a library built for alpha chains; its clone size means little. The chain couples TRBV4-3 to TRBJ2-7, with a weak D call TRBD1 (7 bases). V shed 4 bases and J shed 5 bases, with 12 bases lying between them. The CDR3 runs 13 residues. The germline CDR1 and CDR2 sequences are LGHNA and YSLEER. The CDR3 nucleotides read TGCGCCAGCAGCCCCCAGGGGGAGGACGAGCAGTACTTC. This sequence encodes CASSPQGEDEQYF.

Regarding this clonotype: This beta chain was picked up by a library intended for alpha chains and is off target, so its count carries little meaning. Written as DNA, the CDR3 is TGTGCCAGCAGCGGCAGGAAAGAGACCCAGTACTTC. Translation: CASSGRKETQYF. The chain couples TRBV5-4 to TRBJ2-5; D remains unclear. V lost 4 bases, J lost 3 bases, and 7 bases lay in between. Germline CDR1 is SGHNT and CDR2 is YYREEE (reference sequence). This CDR3 spans 12 amino acids.

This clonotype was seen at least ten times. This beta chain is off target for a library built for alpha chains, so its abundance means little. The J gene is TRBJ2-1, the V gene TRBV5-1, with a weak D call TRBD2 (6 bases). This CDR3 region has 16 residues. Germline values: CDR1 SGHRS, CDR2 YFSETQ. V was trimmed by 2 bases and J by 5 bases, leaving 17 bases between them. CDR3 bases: TGCGCCAGCAGCTTCGGGACTCCCAATCGGGACAATGAGCAGTTCTTC. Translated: CASSFGTPNRDNEQFF.

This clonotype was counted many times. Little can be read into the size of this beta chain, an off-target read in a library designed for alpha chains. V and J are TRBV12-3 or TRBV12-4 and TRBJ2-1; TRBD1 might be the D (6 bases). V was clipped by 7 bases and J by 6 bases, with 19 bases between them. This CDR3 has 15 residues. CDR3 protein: CASTLQGGISNEQFF. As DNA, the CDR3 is TGTGCCAGCACCCTACAGGGTGGAATTTCCAATGAGCAGTTCTTC.

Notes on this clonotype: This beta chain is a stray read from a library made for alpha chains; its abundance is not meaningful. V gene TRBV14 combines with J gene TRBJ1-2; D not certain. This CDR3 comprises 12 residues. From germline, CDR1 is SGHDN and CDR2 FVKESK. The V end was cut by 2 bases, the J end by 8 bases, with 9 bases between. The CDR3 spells CASSQTEKGYTF. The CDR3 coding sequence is TGTGCCAGCAGCCAAACAGAAAAGGGCTACACCTTC.

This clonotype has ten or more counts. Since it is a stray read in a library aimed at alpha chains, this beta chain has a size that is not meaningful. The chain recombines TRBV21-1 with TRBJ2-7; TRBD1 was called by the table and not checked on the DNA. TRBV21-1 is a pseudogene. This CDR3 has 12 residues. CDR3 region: CASSGGFYEQYF. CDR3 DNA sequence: TGTGCCAGCAGCGGGGGTTTTTACGAGCAGTACTTC.

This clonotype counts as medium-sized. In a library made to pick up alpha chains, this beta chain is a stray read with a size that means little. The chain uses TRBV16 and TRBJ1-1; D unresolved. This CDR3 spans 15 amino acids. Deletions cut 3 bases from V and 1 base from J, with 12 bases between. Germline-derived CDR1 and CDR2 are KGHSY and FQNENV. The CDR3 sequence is CASSQHDKGNTEAFF. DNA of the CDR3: TGTGCCAGCAGCCAGCACGACAAAGGGAACACTGAAGCTTTCTTT.

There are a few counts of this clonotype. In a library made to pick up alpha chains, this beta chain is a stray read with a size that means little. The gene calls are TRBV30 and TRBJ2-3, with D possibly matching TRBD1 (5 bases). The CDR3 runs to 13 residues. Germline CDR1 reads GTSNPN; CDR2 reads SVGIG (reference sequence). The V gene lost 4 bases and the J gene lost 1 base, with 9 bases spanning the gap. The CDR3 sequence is CAWTGKGTDTQYF. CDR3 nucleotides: TGTGCCTGGACAGGGAAAGGCACAGATACGCAGTATTTT.

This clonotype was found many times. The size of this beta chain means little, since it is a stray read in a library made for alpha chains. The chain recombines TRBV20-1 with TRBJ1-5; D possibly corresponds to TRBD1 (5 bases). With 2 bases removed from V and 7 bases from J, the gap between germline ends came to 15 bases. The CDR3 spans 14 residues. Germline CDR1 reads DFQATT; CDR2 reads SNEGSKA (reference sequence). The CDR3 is CSARRAGPAQPQHF. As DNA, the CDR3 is TGCAGTGCTAGAAGAGCAGGGCCCGCGCAGCCCCAGCATTTT.

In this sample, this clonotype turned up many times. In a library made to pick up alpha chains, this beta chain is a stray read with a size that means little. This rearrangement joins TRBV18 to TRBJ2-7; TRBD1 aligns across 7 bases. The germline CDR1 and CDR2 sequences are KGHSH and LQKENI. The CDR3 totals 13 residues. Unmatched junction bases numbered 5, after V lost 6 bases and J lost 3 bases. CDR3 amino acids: CASSPGGNYEQYF. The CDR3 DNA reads TGTGCCAGCTCTCCAGGGGGAAACTACGAGCAGTACTTC.